The source of this T cell receptor (beta chain) is a study of neurological immune-mediated disorders. The study, taken as a whole, reports: A possible signature was seen in one related-CDR3 cluster, into which phylogenetic grouping placed the repertoires of 18 of 34 multiple sclerosis patients. Patients with HTLV-1-associated myelopathy showed the most TCR clonal expansion. Those with multiple sclerosis showed the least, falling below healthy controls.

5'RACE generated cDNA with 10-nucleotide random UMIs. Over 180 million TCR-beta sequences from 15-18 subjects came from every sequencing run. TCRdb fed the 5' RACE reads into MiXCR, producing one record per CDR3 protein. The sample carries 50,000 to 60,000 distinct CDR3 sequences, 2% to 2.5% recorded once. V lost 3 bases, J lost 3 bases, and 9 bases stayed unmatched. The V gene's germline CDR1 is LNHNV and CDR2 YYDKDF (reference sequence). The CDR3 is 16 residues long. This clonotype was observed at least ten times. Its antigen is as yet unknown. The chain couples TRBV15 to TRBJ2-3; 7 positions match TRBD1. The material sequenced was PBMCs. The sequence was obtained from a man aged 50 to 60 with multiple sclerosis. CDR3 in amino acids: CATSSYTGARTDTQYF. Here the CDR3 DNA reads TGTGCCACCAGCAGCTATACAGGGGCGAGGACAGATACGCAGTATTTT. Full variable domain (rest looked up from reference TRBV15 and TRBJ2-3): DAMVIQNPRYQVTQFGKPVTLSCSQTLNHNVMYWYQQKSSQAPKLLFHYYDKDFNNEADTPDNFQSRRPNTSFCFLDIRSPGLGDTAMYLCATSSYTGARTDTQYFGPGTRLTVL.